This TCR beta chain was documented in a study of beta chain features in type 1 diabetes. Overall study results and limits: Sampled from patients, naive, central memory and Treg TCRB repertoires appeared more similar than those sampled from healthy donors.

Germline V CDR1 and CDR2: SGHRS, YFSETQ. The germline V and J ends were trimmed by 4 bases and 2 bases, with 10 bases remaining between them. The CDR3 consists of 15 residues. The whole isolated RNA underwent reverse transcription, so sequencing captured expressed TCRB transcripts. Assay used: immunoSEQ multiplex PCR; TCRdb lists only in-frame clones, some missing. The sample records 110,000 or so clones, under 40% being singletons. Details on this clone: Its target is not known.

Markers CD45RO/CCR7/CD25/CD127/CD95/CD27 served to sort CD4+ naive, central memory, regulatory and stem cell-like memory cells. Sample: stem cell memory CD4+ T cells from blood. The origin of this receptor is a woman between 18 and 29 years old in good health. This rearrangement joins TRBV5-1 to TRBJ2-6; no definite D call. CDR3 sequence (DNA): TGCGCCAGCAGCCCCCGTCCTCCTGGGGCCAACGTCCTGACTTTC. Translation gives CASSPRPPGANVLTF.